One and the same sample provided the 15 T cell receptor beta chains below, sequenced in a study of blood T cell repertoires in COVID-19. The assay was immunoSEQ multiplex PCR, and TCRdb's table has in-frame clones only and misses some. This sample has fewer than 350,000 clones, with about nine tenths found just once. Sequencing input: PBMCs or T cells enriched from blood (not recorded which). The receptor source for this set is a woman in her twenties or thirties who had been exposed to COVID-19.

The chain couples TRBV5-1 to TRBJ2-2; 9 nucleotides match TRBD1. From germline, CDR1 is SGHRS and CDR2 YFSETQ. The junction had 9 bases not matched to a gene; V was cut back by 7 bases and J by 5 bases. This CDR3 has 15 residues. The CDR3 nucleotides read TGCGCCAGCCAAGGGACGACAGGGGGGACCGGGGAGCTGTTTTTT. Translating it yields CASQGTTGGTGELFF.

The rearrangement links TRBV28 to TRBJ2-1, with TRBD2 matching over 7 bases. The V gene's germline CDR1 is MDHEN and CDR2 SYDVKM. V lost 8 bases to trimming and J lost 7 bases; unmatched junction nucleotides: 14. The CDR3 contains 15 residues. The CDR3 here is CASSTIRTSGNEQFF. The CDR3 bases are TGTGCCAGCTCGACAATACGGACTAGTGGGAATGAGCAGTTCTTC.

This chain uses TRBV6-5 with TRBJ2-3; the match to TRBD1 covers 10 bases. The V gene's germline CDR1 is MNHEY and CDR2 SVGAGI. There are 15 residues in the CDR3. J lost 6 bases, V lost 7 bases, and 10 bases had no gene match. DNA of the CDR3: TGTGCCAGCACCCGGGACAGGGGTTCATCCGATACGCAGTATTTT. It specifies CASTRDRGSSDTQYF.

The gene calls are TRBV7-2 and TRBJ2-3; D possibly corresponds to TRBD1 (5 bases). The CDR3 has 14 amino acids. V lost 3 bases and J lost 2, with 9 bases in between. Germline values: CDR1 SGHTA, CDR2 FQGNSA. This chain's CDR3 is CASSLPGPTDTQYF. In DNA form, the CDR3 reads TGTGCCAGCAGCTTGCCAGGGCCCACAGATACGCAGTATTTT.

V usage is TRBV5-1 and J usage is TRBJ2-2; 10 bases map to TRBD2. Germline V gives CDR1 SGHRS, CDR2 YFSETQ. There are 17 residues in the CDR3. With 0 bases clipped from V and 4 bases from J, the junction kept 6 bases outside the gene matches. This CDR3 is CASSLGLAGASTGELFF. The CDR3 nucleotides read TGCGCCAGCAGCTTGGGTCTAGCGGGAGCTAGCACCGGGGAGCTGTTTTTT.

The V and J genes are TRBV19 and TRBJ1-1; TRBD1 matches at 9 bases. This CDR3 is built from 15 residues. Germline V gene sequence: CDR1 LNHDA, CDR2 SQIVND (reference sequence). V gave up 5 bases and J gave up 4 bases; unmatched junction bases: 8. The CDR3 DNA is TGTGCCAGTAGTCCTGGACAGGGGAGGATCACTGAAGCTTTCTTT. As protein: CASSPGQGRITEAFF.

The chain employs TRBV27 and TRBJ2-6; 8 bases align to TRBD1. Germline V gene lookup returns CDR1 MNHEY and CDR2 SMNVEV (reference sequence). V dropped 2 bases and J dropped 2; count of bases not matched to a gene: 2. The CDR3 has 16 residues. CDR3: CASSLMTGAGANVLTF. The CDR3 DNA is TGTGCCAGCAGTTTAATGACAGGGGCTGGGGCCAACGTCCTGACTTTC.

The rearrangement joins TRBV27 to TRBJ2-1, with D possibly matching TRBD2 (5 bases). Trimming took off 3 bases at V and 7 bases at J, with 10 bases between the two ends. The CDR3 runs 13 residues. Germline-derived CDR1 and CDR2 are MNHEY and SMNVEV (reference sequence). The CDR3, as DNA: TGTGCCAGCAGTTTTGGAAGGAGGAATGAGCAGTTCTTC. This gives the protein CASSFGRRNEQFF.

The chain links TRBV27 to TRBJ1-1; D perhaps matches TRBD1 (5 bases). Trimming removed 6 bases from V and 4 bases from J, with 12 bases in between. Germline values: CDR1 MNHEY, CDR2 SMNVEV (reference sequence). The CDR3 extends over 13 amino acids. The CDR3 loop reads CASSPGWGTEAFF. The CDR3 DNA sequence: TGTGCCAGCAGCCCAGGGTGGGGCACTGAAGCTTTCTTT.

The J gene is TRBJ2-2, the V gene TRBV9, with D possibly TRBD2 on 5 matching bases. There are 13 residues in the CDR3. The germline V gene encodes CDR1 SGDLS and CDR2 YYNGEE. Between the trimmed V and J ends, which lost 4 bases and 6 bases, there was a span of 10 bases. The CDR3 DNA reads TGTGCCAGCAGCACCGAGGGTGCCGGGGAGCTGTTTTTT. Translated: CASSTEGAGELFF.

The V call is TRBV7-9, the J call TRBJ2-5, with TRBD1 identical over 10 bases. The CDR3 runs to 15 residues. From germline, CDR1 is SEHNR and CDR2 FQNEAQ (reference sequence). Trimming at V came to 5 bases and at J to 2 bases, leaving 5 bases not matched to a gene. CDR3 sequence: CASSPRDRGQETQYF. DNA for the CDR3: TGTGCCAGCAGCCCAAGGGACAGGGGACAAGAGACCCAGTACTTC.

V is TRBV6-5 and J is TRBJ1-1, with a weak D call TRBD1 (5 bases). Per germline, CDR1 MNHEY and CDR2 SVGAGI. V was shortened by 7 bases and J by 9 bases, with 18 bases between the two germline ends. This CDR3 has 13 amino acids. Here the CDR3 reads CASTLTGGGQAFF. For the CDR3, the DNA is TGTGCCAGCACCCTCACGGGGGGTGGGCAAGCTTTCTTT.

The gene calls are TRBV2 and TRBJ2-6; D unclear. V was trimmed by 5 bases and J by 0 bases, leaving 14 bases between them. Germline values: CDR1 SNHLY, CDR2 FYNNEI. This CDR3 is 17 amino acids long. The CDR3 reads CASSRMLQTSGANVLTF. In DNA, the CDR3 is TGTGCCAGCAGTCGAATGTTACAGACCTCTGGGGCCAACGTCCTGACTTTC.

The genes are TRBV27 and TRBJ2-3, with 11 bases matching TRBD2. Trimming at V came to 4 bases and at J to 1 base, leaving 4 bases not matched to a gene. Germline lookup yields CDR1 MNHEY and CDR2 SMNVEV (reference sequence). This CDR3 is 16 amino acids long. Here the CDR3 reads CASSSLAGGGTDTQYF. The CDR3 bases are TGTGCCAGCAGTTCTTTAGCGGGAGGGGGCACAGATACGCAGTATTTT.

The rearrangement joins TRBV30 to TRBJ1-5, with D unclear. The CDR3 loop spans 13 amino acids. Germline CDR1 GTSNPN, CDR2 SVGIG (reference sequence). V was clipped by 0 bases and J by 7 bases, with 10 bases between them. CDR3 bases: TGTGCCTGGAGTGTGAAGGAGTCACAGCCCCAGCATTTT. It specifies CAWSVKESQPQHF.